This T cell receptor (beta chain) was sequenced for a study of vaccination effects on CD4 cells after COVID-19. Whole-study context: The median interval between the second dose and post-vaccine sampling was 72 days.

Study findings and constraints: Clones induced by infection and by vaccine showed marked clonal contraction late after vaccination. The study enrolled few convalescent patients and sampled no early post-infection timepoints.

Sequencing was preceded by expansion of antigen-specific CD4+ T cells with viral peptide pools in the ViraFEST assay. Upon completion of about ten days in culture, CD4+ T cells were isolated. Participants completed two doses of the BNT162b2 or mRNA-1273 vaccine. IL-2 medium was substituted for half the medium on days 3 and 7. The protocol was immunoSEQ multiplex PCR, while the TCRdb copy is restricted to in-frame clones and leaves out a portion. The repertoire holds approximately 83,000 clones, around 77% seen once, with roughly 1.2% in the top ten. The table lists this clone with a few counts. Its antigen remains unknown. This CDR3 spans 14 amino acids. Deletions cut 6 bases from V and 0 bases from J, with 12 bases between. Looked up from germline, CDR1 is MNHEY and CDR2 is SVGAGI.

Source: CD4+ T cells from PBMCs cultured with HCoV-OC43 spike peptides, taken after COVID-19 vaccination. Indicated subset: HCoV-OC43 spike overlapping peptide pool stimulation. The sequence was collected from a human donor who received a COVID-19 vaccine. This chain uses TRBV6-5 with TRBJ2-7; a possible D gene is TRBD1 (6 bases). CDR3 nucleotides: TGTGCCAGCAGGAGGACAGAACCCTCCTACGAGCAGTACGTC. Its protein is CASRRTEPSYEQYV.